This entry lists 10 T cell receptor beta chains sequenced from one sample in a study of cytomegalovirus exposure and HLA in healthy donors. The PCR used 60 Vbeta and 13 Jbeta primers. TCRdb's copy holds only in-frame clones and misses some; the assay was immunoSEQ multiplex PCR. The repertoire has more than 150,000 clones, approximately 80% of them found once; the top ten carry about 1.4%. Sequenced input: PBMCs. These TCRs come from a young woman in good health and CMV-seronegative.

The gene calls are TRBV5-1 and TRBJ1-3; TRBD1 is a possible D gene (5 bases). Germline V CDR1 and CDR2: SGHRS, YFSETQ. Trimming took off 4 bases at V and 4 bases at J, with 12 bases between the two ends. The CDR3 is 14 amino acids. The CDR3 nucleotides read TGCGCCAGCAGCGCGGGACCGGAAGGAAACACCATATATTTT. This translates into CASSAGPEGNTIYF.

The V call is TRBV5-1, the J call TRBJ1-2; possible D gene TRBD1, 6 bases. The CDR3 covers 14 residues. V lost 4 bases and J lost 4, with 14 bases in between. Looked up from germline, CDR1 is SGHRS and CDR2 is YFSETQ. The CDR3 loop reads CASSPGGGGYGYTF. As DNA, the CDR3 is TGCGCCAGCAGCCCGGGGGGAGGGGGCTATGGCTACACCTTC.

The V call is TRBV30, the J call TRBJ1-5, with a possible D match to TRBD1 (6 bases). Germline V lookup: CDR1 GTSNPN, CDR2 SVGIG (reference sequence). V shed 3 bases and J shed 3 bases, with 9 bases lying between them. CDR3 length: 13 amino acids. This CDR3 reads CAWRPGVNQPQHF. The CDR3 DNA is TGTGCCTGGAGGCCAGGGGTCAATCAGCCCCAGCATTTT.

The V gene is TRBV10-2, the J gene TRBJ2-1, with 11 bases that match TRBD2. CDR3 length: 16 residues. In germline, CDR1 is WSHSY, CDR2 SAAADI. V shed 5 bases, J shed 4 bases, and the junction held 7 bases outside the gene matches. The CDR3 coding sequence is TGCGCCAGCAGTATAAAGACTAGCGGGGTATACAATGAGCAGTTCTTC. The encoded protein is CASSIKTSGVYNEQFF.

A few counts support this clone. The chain has TRBV7-9 and TRBJ1-2; 7 bases agree with TRBD1. This CDR3 comprises 15 residues. With 1 base clipped from V and 3 bases from J, the junction kept 5 bases outside the gene matches. Germline CDR1 and CDR2: SEHNR and FQNEAQ (reference sequence). The CDR3 DNA follows: TGTGCCAGCAGCTTAGGGTCCAGGGGGGACTATGGCTACACCTTC. This translates into CASSLGSRGDYGYTF.

The chain has TRBV9 and TRBJ1-2; 8 nucleotides match TRBD1. CDR3 size: 14 residues. In germline, CDR1 is SGDLS, CDR2 YYNGEE. Trimming cost V 0 bases and J 2 bases; bases outside gene matches: 0. This CDR3 is CASSVDRGNYGYTF. CDR3 bases: TGTGCCAGCAGCGTAGACAGGGGGAACTATGGCTACACCTTC.

The chain recombines TRBV2 with TRBJ1-2; tentatively, D is TRBD1 (6 bases). Germline loops: CDR1 SNHLY, CDR2 FYNNEI. This CDR3 spans 13 amino acids. The V end was cut by 11 bases, the J end by 4 bases, with 17 bases between. The CDR3 DNA follows: TGTGCCGTCCCCTCGGGGGGCGGCTATGGCTACACCTTC. Amino acids: CAVPSGGGYGYTF.

The rearrangement uses TRBV5-1 and TRBJ2-1; D possibly corresponds to TRBD2 (6 bases). Germline CDR1 is SGHRS and CDR2 is YFSETQ. Trimming cost V 4 bases and J 0 bases, with 20 bases left between them. The CDR3 consists of 18 residues. The CDR3 spells CASSDGTLPTRSYNEQFF. The CDR3 DNA is TGCGCCAGCAGCGATGGGACTCTACCTACGCGCTCCTACAATGAGCAGTTCTTC.

Of note for this clone: Mismatch with germline at one junction end may stem from a read error. The genes are TRBV7-6 and TRBJ2-6; D might be TRBD1 (5 bases). The CDR3 loop spans 13 amino acids. CDR1 is SGHVS and CDR2 is FNYEAQ in the germline V gene. The CDR3 DNA follows: TGTGCCAGCACGCCCTCTGGGGCCAACGGCCTGACTTTC. Amino acids: CASTPSGANGLTF. Full variable domain (remainder filled in from reference TRBV7-6 and TRBJ2-6): GAGVSQSPRYKVTKRGQDVALRCDPISGHVSLYWYRQALGQGPEFLTYFNYEAQQDKSGLPNDRFSAERPEGSISTLTIQRTEQRDSAMYRCASTPSGANGLTFGAGSRLTVL.

For the CDR3, the DNA is TGTGCCAGCAGCTTAGTAGCCACTAGCGGGGGAATCCCAGATACGCAGTATTTT. It yields the protein CASSLVATSGGIPDTQYF. The chain employs TRBV7-6 and TRBJ2-3, with 11 bases matching TRBD2. The germline gives CDR1 SGHVS, CDR2 FNYEAQ. This CDR3 comprises 18 residues. V lost 1 base, J lost 4 bases, and 10 bases stayed unmatched.